The entry below describes one T cell receptor (beta chain). The junction and the germline gene differ at one end; a read error may be behind it. This entry is derived from a study of tumor and adjacent non-tumor tissue in lung cancer. Study overall: Patients were aged about 30 to 80, nine to eleven men and about 5 women, stage I to III.

The CDR3 spans 16 residues. Germline V gene sequence: CDR1 MDHEN, CDR2 SYDVKM. RNA was extracted from bulk tissue without any cell sorting. More than 3 cm separated this lung sample from the edge of the tumor. Between August and November 2014, newly diagnosed, chemotherapy-naive lung cancer patients underwent thoracic surgery in China. The library came from three nested PCR rounds adapted from ARM-PCR protocols. MiXCR, applied by TCRdb to the multiplex PCR reads, yields one record per CDR3 protein. The sample lists 77,000 or so distinct CDR3 sequences; around 76% were seen once. Sample: distant non-tumor lung tissue. This TCR was sampled from a man in his sixties or seventies with non-small cell lung cancer. V usage is TRBV28 and J usage is TRBJ2-6; the D gene is possibly TRBD1 (6 bases). The CDR3 loop reads CAGSSLRGSGANVLTF. CDR3 nucleotides: TGTGCCGGCAGTTCTCTCAGGGGTTCTGGGGCCAACGTCCTGACTTTC.